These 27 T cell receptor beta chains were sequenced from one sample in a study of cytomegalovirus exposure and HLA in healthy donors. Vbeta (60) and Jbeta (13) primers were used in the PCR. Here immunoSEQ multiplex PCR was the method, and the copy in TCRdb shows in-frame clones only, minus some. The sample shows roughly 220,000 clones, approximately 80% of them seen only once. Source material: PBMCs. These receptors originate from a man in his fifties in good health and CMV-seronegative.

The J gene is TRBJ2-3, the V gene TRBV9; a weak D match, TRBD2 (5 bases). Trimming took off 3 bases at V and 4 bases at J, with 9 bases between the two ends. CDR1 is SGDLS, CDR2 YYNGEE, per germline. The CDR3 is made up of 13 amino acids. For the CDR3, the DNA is TGTGCCAGCAGCGGCGCGGGTGCAGATACGCAGTATTTT. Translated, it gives CASSGAGADTQYF. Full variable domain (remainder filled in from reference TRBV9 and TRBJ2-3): DSGVTQTPKHLITATGQRVTLRCSPRSGDLSVYWYQQSLDQGLQFLIQYYNGEERAKGNILERFSAQQFPDLHSELNLSSLELGDSALYFCASSGAGADTQYFGPGTRLTVL.

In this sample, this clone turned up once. The CDR3 loop is CASSPPQGRAKNIQYF. The CDR3 nucleotides are TGTGCCAGCTCACCACCCCAAGGGAGGGCCAAAAACATTCAGTACTTC. V usage is TRBV18 and J usage is TRBJ2-4; maybe TRBD2 (6 bases). CDR1 is KGHSH and CDR2 is LQKENI in the germline V gene. Trimming cost V 0 bases and J 1 base, with 10 bases left between them. The CDR3 totals 16 residues.

This CDR3 reads CASSQDGAGGASTDTQYF. In nucleotides, the CDR3 is TGCGCCAGCAGCCAAGATGGGGCGGGGGGGGCTAGCACAGATACGCAGTATTTT. V gene TRBV4-1 combines with J gene TRBJ2-3; 9 nucleotides agree with TRBD2. J was trimmed by 0 bases and V by 0 bases; bases with no gene match: 7. The CDR3 consists of 18 residues. Looked up from germline, CDR1 is MGHRA and CDR2 is YSYEKL.

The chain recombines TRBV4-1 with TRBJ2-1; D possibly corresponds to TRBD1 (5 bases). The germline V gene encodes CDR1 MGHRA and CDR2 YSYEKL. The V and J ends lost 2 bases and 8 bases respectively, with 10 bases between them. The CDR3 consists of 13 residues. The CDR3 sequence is CASSQRGVDEQFF. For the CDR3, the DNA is TGCGCCAGCAGCCAAAGGGGTGTGGATGAGCAGTTCTTC.

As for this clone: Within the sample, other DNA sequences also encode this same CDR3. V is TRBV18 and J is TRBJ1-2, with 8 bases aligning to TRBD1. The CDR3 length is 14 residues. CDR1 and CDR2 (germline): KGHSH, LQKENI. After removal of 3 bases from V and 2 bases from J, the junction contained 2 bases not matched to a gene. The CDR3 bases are TGTGCCAGCTCACCGGACAGGGCAAACTATGGCTACACCTTC. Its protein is CASSPDRANYGYTF.

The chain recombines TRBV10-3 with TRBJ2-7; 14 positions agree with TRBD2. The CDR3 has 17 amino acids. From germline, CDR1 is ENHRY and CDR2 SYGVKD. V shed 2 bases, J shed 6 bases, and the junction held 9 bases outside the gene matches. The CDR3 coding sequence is TGTGCCATCAGTGAGCTTGGTCGGGGGACTAGCGGGGGCGAGCAGTACTTC. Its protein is CAISELGRGTSGGEQYF.

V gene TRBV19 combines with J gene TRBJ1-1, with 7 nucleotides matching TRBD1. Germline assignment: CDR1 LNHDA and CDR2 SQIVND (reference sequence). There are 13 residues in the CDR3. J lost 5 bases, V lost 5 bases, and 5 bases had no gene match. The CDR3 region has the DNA TGTGCCAGTAGTGTGACAGGGAGAACTGAAGCTTTCTTT. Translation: CASSVTGRTEAFF.

CDR3 DNA sequence: TGTGCCAGCTCACTGTCCGGGACAGGGGTCTCTGGGGCCAACGTCCTGACTTTC. Translated: CASSLSGTGVSGANVLTF. The chain carries TRBV18 and TRBJ2-6; 10 nucleotides line up with TRBD1. Per the germline V gene, CDR1 is KGHSH and CDR2 is LQKENI. The CDR3 contains 18 residues. The ends lost 4 bases at V and 0 bases at J; junction bases unmatched: 6.

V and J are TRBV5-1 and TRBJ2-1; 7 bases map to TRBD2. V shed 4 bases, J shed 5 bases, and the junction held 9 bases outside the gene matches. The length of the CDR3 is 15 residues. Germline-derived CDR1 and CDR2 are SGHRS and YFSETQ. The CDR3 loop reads CASSLNPSGNNEQFF. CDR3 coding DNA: TGCGCCAGCAGCCTTAATCCTAGCGGAAACAATGAGCAGTTCTTC.

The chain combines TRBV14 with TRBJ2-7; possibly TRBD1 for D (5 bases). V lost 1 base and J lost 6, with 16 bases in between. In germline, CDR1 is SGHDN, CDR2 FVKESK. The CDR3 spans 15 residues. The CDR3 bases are TGTGCCAGCAGCCAAGCTTTGGGTCAGGGTTCCGAGCAGTACTTC. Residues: CASSQALGQGSEQYF.

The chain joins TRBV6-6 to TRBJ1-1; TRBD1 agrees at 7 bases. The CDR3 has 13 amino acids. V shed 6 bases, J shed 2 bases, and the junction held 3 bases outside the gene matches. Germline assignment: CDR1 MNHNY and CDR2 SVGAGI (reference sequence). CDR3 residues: CASRRDSNTEAFF. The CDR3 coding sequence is TGTGCCAGCAGAAGGGACAGCAACACTGAAGCTTTCTTT.

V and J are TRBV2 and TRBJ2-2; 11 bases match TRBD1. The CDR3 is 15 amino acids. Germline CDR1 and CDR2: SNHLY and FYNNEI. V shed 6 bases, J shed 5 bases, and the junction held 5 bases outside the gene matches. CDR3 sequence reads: CASRQGTGGTGELFF. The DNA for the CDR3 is TGTGCCAGCAGGCAGGGGACAGGGGGGACCGGGGAGCTGTTTTTT.

The CDR3: CASSLYQRTNTGELFF. The CDR3 DNA sequence: TGTGCCAGCAGTTTATACCAGCGGACGAACACCGGGGAGCTGTTTTTT. This chain links TRBV27 with TRBJ2-2; TRBD2 is a possible D gene (5 bases). V was trimmed by 1 base and J by 0 bases, leaving 9 bases between them. CDR1 and CDR2 from the germline V gene are MNHEY and SMNVEV (reference sequence). The CDR3 length is 16 residues.

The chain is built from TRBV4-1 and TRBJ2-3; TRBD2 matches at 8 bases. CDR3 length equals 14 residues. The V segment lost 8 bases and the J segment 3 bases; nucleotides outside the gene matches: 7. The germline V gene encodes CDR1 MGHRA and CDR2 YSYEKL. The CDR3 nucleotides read TGCGCCAGCTCCCCCGGGAGGGCTACAGATACGCAGTATTTT. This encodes CASSPGRATDTQYF.

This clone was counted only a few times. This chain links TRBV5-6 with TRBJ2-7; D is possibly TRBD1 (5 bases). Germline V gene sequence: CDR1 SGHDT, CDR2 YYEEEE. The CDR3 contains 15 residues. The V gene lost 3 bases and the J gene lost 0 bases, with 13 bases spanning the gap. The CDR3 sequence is CASSYPRASSYEQYF. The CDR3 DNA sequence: TGTGCCAGCAGCTATCCCAGGGCGAGCTCCTACGAGCAGTACTTC.

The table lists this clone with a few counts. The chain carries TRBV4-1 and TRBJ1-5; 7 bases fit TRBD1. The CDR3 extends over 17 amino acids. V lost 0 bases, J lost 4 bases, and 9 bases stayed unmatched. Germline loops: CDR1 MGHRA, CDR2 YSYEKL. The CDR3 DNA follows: TGCGCCAGCAGCCAAGAGGGGGGACAGAAGTCTAATCAGCCCCAGCATTTT. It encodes CASSQEGGQKSNQPQHF.

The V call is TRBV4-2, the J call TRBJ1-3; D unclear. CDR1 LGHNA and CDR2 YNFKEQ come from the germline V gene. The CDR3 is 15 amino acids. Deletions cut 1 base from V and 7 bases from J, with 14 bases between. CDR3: CASSQGFAGGNTIYF. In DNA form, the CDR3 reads TGTGCCAGCAGCCAAGGCTTCGCAGGAGGGAACACCATATATTTT.

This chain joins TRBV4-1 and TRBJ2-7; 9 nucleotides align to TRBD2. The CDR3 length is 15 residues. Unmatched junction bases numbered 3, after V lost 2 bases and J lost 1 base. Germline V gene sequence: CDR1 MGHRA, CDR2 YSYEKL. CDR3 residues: CASSQRLADSYEQYF. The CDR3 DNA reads TGCGCCAGCAGCCAAAGACTAGCGGATTCCTACGAGCAGTACTTC.

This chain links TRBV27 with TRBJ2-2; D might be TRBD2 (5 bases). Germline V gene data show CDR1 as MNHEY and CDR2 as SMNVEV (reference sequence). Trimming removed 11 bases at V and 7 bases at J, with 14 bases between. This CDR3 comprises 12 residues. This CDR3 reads CASSKGDGELFF. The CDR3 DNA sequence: TGTGCCTCCTCAAAGGGAGACGGGGAGCTGTTTTTT.

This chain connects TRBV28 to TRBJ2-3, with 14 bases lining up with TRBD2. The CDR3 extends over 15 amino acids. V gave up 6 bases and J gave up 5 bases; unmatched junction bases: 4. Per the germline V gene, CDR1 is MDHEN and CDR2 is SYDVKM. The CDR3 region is CASRRTSGRLDTQYF. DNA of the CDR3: TGTGCCAGCAGACGGACTAGCGGGAGGTTAGATACGCAGTATTTT.

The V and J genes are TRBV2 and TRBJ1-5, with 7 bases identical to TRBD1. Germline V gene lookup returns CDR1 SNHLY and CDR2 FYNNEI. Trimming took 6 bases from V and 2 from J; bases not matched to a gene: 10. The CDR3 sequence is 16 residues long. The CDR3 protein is CASSLQGKLGNQPQHF. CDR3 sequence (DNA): TGTGCCAGCAGCTTACAGGGGAAGCTTGGCAATCAGCCCCAGCATTTT.

CDR3 residues: CASSPQISGANVLTF. The CDR3 coding sequence is TGTGCCAGTAGCCCCCAGATCTCTGGGGCCAACGTCCTGACTTTC. The chain has TRBV19 and TRBJ2-6; D gene unclear. V shed 6 bases and J shed 0 bases, with 9 bases lying between them. Per the germline V gene, CDR1 is LNHDA and CDR2 is SQIVND (reference sequence). This CDR3 is 15 amino acids long.

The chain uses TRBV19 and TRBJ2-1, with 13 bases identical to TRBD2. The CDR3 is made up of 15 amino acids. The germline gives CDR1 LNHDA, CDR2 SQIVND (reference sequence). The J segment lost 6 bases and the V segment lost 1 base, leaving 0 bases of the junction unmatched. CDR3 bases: TGTGCCAGTAGTATAGGGACTAGCGGGAGCAATGAGCAGTTCTTC. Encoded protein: CASSIGTSGSNEQFF.

CDR3 sequence: CASSEGTGGYEQYF. The DNA for the CDR3 is TGCGCCAGCAGTGAGGGGACAGGGGGCTACGAGCAGTACTTC. The V call is TRBV10-2, the J call TRBJ2-5; TRBD1 aligns across 11 bases. The better agreement between TRBJ2-7 and the DNA end casts doubt on the J call. In germline, CDR1 is WSHSY, CDR2 SAAADI. The CDR3 totals 14 residues.

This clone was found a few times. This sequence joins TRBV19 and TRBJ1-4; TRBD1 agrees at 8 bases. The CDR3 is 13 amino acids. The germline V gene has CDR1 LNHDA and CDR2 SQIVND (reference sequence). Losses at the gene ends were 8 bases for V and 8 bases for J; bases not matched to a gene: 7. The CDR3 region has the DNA TGTGCCAGTTCGGACAGGGTTGGGGAAAAACTGTTTTTT. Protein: CASSDRVGEKLFF. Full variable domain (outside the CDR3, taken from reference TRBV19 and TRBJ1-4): DGGITQSPKYLFRKEGQNVTLSCEQNLNHDAMYWYRQDPGQGLRLIYYSQIVNDFQKGDIAEGYSVSREKKESFPLTVTSAQKNPTAFYLCASSDRVGEKLFFGSGTQLSVL.

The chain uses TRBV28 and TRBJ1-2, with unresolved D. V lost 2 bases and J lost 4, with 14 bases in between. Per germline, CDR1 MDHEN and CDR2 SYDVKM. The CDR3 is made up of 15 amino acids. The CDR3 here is CASSLTTLPIYGYTF. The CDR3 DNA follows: TGTGCCAGCAGTTTAACGACTCTACCTATCTATGGCTACACCTTC.

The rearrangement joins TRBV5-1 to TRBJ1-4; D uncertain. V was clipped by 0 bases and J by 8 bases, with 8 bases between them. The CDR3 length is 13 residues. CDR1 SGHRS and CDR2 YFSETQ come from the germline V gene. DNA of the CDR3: TGCGCCAGCAGCTTGGGGGCGGGCGAAAAACTGTTTTTT. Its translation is CASSLGAGEKLFF.